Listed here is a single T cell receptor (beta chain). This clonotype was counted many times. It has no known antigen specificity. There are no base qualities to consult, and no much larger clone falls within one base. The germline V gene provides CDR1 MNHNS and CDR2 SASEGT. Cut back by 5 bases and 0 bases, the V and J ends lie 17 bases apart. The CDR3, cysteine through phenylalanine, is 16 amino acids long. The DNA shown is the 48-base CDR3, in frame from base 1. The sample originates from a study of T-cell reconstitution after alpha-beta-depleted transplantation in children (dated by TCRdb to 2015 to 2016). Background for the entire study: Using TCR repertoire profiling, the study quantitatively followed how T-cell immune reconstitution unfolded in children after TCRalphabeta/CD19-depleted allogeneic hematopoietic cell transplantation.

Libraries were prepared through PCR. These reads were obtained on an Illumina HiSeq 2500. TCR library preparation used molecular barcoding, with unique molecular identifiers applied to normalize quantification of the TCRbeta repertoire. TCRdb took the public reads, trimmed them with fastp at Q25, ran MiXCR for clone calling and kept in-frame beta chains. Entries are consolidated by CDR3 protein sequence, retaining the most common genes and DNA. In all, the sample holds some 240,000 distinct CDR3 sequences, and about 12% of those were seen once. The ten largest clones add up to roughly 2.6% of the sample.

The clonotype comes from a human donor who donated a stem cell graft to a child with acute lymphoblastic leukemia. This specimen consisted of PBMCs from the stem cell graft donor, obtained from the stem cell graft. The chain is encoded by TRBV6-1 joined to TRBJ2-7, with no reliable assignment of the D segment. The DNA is TGTGCCAGCAGTCAAAGTGGCAGGTCTGCCTCCTACGAGCAGTACTTC. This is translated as CASSQSGRSASYEQYF.